The 9 T cell receptor beta chains reported below all come from one sample, sequenced in a study. TCRdb re-called the 5' RACE reads with MiXCR, one entry per CDR3 protein. The table records 13,000 or so distinct CDR3 sequences, less than 25% of them present only once. The sequencing sample was made of naive CD4+ T cells sorted from blood. Indicated subset: naive CD4+ T cells, CD4+CD45RA+CD25-. These receptors originate from a female donor with breast cancer.

This rearrangement joins TRBV25-1 to TRBJ1-5; D gene ambiguous. The CDR3 consists of 14 residues. V lost 2 bases to trimming and J lost 0 bases, with 5 bases between them. The V gene's germline CDR1 is MGHDK and CDR2 SYGVNS. The CDR3 loop reads CASSEGYSNQPQHF. CDR3 nucleotide sequence: TGTGCCAGCAGTGAAGGGTATAGCAATCAGCCCCAGCATTTT.

Of note for this clonotype: This may arise from a read error, as a much more abundant clone is one base away. The chain is built from TRBV7-2 and TRBJ2-1; 8 bases are shared with TRBD2. Germline loops: CDR1 SGHTA, CDR2 FQGNSA. This CDR3 has 16 residues. V gave up 8 bases and J gave up 10 bases; unmatched junction bases: 19. CDR3 in amino acids: CASGPTTGAGVREQFF. Here the CDR3 DNA reads TGTGCCAGCGGCCCAACAACGGGAGCGGGAGTCAGGGAGCAGTTCTTC.

Remarks on this clonotype: A much larger clone differs by one base, so this may be a read error. V is TRBV6-5 and J is TRBJ1-1; weak D call: TRBD1 (5 bases). The CDR3 runs 15 residues. V gave up 5 bases and J gave up 0 bases, with 13 bases separating them. Germline assignment: CDR1 MNHEY and CDR2 SVGAGI. The CDR3 bases are TGTGCCAGCAGTCCGAGAGCGACAGTGAACACTGAAGCTTTCTTT. Protein sequence: CASSPRATVNTEAFF.

This chain joins TRBV12-3 or TRBV12-4 and TRBJ2-1; 9 positions match TRBD2. The V segment lost 7 bases and the J segment 9 bases; nucleotides outside the gene matches: 13. The CDR3 consists of 15 residues. CDR3 amino acids: CASTTFSGGGSEQFF. Written as DNA, the CDR3 is TGTGCCAGCACCACTTTTAGCGGGGGTGGAAGTGAGCAGTTCTTC.

A word on this clonotype: Compared with germline, one end of the junction differs, possibly owing to a read error. The rearrangement joins TRBV15 to TRBJ1-6; no definite D call. CDR3 size: 12 residues. Germline lookup yields CDR1 LNHNV and CDR2 YYDKDF (reference sequence). The CDR3 DNA sequence: TGTGCAACCAGCAGATTGAATCCACCCCTCCACTTT. Translating it yields CATSRLNPPLHF.

This rearrangement joins TRBV5-1 to TRBJ2-4; 8 bases fit TRBD1. CDR1 and CDR2 (germline): SGHRS, YFSETQ. Trimming removed 2 bases from V and 6 bases from J; junction bases left unmatched: 1. The CDR3 runs to 13 residues. The CDR3 is CASSFGQGNIQYF. The DNA of the CDR3 is TGCGCCAGCAGCTTCGGACAGGGAAACATTCAGTACTTC.

The chain carries TRBV6-5 and TRBJ2-7; weak D call: TRBD1 (6 bases). The CDR3 covers 14 residues. Between the trimmed V and J ends, which lost 6 bases and 2 bases, there was a span of 14 bases. Germline CDR1 and CDR2: MNHEY and SVGAGI. The CDR3 nucleotides read TGTGCCAGCAGCCGGAACAGGGCTCCCTACGAGCAGTACTTC. As protein: CASSRNRAPYEQYF.

Comment on this clonotype: A read error is possible here, since a much larger clone lies one base away. The V call is TRBV28, the J call TRBJ1-6, with D perhaps TRBD1 (6 bases). Per germline, CDR1 MDHEN and CDR2 SYDVKM. The CDR3 has 14 residues. CDR3 nucleotides: TGTGCCAGCAGAGGGGACACGCATAAGTCACCCCTCCACTTT. Its protein is CASRGDTHKSPLHF.

The chain couples TRBV5-1 to TRBJ2-7; D might be TRBD1 (5 bases). Deletions cut 0 bases from V and 6 bases from J, with 10 bases between. In germline, CDR1 is SGHRS, CDR2 YFSETQ. This CDR3 spans 13 amino acids. CDR3 nucleotide sequence: TGCGCCAGCAGCTTGGACAGGTATGGCGAGCAGTACTTC. Amino acids: CASSLDRYGEQYF.